Below, 12 T cell receptor beta chains from the same sample are listed, as sequenced in a study of blood T cell repertoires in COVID-19. The protocol was immunoSEQ multiplex PCR, while the TCRdb copy is restricted to in-frame clones and leaves out a portion. This sample has roughly 440,000 clones, with about 91% found just once. Sequenced material: peripheral blood. The receptors stem from a woman aged 45 to 65 with COVID-19, enrolled during active disease.

This chain links TRBV6-6 with TRBJ2-2, with 7 bases that match TRBD1. This CDR3 region has 15 residues. Germline trimming cut 3 bases from V and 0 bases from J; bases unmatched to any gene: 1. CDR1 is MNHNY, CDR2 SVGAGI, per germline (reference sequence). Here the CDR3 reads CASSYGQANTGELFF. In nucleotides, the CDR3 is TGTGCCAGCAGTTATGGACAGGCGAACACCGGGGAGCTGTTTTTT.

The rearrangement joins TRBV10-3 to TRBJ2-1; D is possibly TRBD2 (5 bases). The CDR3 length is 15 residues. Germline assignment: CDR1 ENHRY and CDR2 SYGVKD. Trimming stripped 4 bases from V and 7 bases from J, with 17 bases between. CDR3 sequence (DNA): TGTGCCATCAGTGGGGGTACCGGGGTTTTTAATGAGCAGTTCTTC. Translation: CAISGGTGVFNEQFF.

Only a few counts were recorded for this clone. The J gene is TRBJ1-1, the V gene TRBV4-1; TRBD1 matches 10 bases. Losses at the gene ends were 0 bases for V and 5 bases for J; bases not matched to a gene: 12. This CDR3 contains 18 residues. Per germline, CDR1 MGHRA and CDR2 YSYEKL. The CDR3 DNA sequence: TGCGCCAGCAGCCAAGAGTGGGGACAGGGGATGCGCTTAACTGAAGCTTTCTTT. Its protein product is CASSQEWGQGMRLTEAFF.

This chain connects TRBV6-5 to TRBJ1-1, with TRBD1 matching over 8 bases. J was trimmed by 3 bases and V by 4 bases; bases with no gene match: 7. The germline V gene has CDR1 MNHEY and CDR2 SVGAGI. CDR3 length: 15 amino acids. The CDR3 DNA reads as TGTGCCAGCAGTTCCTACGGACAGGGTGACACTGAAGCTTTCTTT. This translates into CASSSYGQGDTEAFF.

The rearrangement joins TRBV11-3 to TRBJ2-1, with 7 positions matching TRBD2. The CDR3 runs 13 residues. The V and J ends lost 4 bases and 8 bases, in that order; junction bases with no gene match: 5. Germline V gene data show CDR1 as SGHNT and CDR2 as YENEEA. The CDR3: CASSSRLAYEQFF. The CDR3 DNA is TGTGCCAGCAGCTCCCGACTAGCCTATGAGCAGTTCTTC. The variable domain in full, completed from reference TRBV11-3 and TRBJ2-1, reads EAGVVQSPRYKIIEKKQPVAFWCNPISGHNTLYWYLQNLGQGPELLIRYENEEAVDDSQLPKDRFSAERLKGVDSTLKIQPAELGDSAVYLCASSSRLAYEQFFGPGTRLTVL.

This clone was found once. This chain uses TRBV5-5 with TRBJ1-5; 9 positions agree with TRBD1. The J segment lost 6 bases and the V segment lost 1 base, leaving 2 bases of the junction unmatched. Germline lookup yields CDR1 SGHKS and CDR2 YYEKEE (reference sequence). This CDR3 is built from 14 residues. The CDR3 sequence: CASSLTGGGQPQHF. The CDR3 bases are TGTGCCAGCAGCTTGACAGGGGGCGGTCAGCCCCAGCATTTT.

This clone was seen just once. This chain uses TRBV12-3 or TRBV12-4 with TRBJ1-2; maybe TRBD1 (5 bases). CDR3 length: 11 amino acids. In DNA form, the CDR3 reads TGTGTCCTGGGGCAGGGCTATGGCTACACCTTC. Translating it yields CVLGQGYGYTF.

The chain employs TRBV7-9 and TRBJ2-1; possible D gene TRBD1, 6 bases. CDR3 size: 17 residues. The V end lost 1 base, the J end lost 9 bases, and 22 bases lay between the germline ends. In germline, CDR1 is SEHNR, CDR2 FQNEAQ (reference sequence). CDR3 in DNA: TGTGCCAGCAGCTTAGTCCCGGGACATTATCCCCCCCCTGAGCAGTTCTTC. Amino acid sequence: CASSLVPGHYPPPEQFF. The full variable domain, with the rest looked up from reference TRBV7-9 and TRBJ2-1, is DTGVSQNPRHKITKRGQNVTFRCDPISEHNRLYWYRQTLGQGPEFLTYFQNEAQLEKSRLLSDRFSAERPKGSFSTLEIQRTEQGDSAMYLCASSLVPGHYPPPEQFFGPGTRLTVL.

This chain connects TRBV7-8 to TRBJ2-7; D possibly corresponds to TRBD1 (6 bases). Trimming stripped 7 bases from V and 0 bases from J, with 16 bases between. The CDR3 is made up of 15 amino acids. Per the germline V gene, CDR1 is SGHVS and CDR2 is FQNEAQ. The CDR3 region is CASILHSGDSYEQYF. The CDR3 nucleotides are TGTGCCAGCATCCTTCATTCAGGGGACTCCTACGAGCAGTACTTC.

The chain recombines TRBV9 with TRBJ1-1, with 11 bases aligning to TRBD1. Germline-derived CDR1 and CDR2 are SGDLS and YYNGEE. The CDR3 has 17 residues. After removal of 4 bases from V and 0 bases from J, the junction contained 8 bases not matched to a gene. The DNA for the CDR3 is TGTGCCAGCAGCCGCGGTCGGACAGGGGGCATGAACACTGAAGCTTTCTTT. The encoded protein is CASSRGRTGGMNTEAFF.

The genes are TRBV21-1 and TRBJ2-1; the table names TRBD2, a call not compared with the DNA. TRBV21-1 is annotated as a pseudogene. The CDR3 is 16 amino acids. CDR3 protein: CASSGEGRSSYNEQFF. Written as DNA, the CDR3 is TGTGCCAGCAGCGGCGAAGGGAGAAGCTCCTACAATGAGCAGTTCTTC.

This chain links TRBV7-8 with TRBJ2-1; maybe TRBD1 (6 bases). Trimming took 5 bases from V and 6 from J, leaving 20 bases between them. The germline V gene has CDR1 SGHVS and CDR2 FQNEAQ. The CDR3 has 16 amino acids. The CDR3 spells CASSPEGGPDTNEQFF. CDR3 DNA sequence: TGTGCCAGCAGCCCGGAAGGGGGACCCGATACCAATGAGCAGTTCTTC.